The TCR beta chain described here comes from a study of Graves' ophthalmopathy and Graves' hyperthyroidism. The CDR3 is made up of 16 amino acids. Germline-derived CDR1 and CDR2 are MGHRA and YSYEKL. With regard to this clonotype: No antigen is known for it. The junction differs from germline at one of its ends, possibly a read error.

General study points: Blood was where most expanded thyroid clonotypes above 0.001 frequency also turned up.

CDR3 regions of TCR beta were amplified from RNA transcripts. The first-round RT-PCR employed HTBI primers together with the Qiagen OneStep RT-PCR kit. A multiplex PCR was then performed as the second round. TCRdb reanalysed the multiplex PCR reads using MiXCR and keeps one entry per CDR3 protein. The sample records a few hundred thousand distinct CDR3 sequences, approximately 15% being singletons. The hyperthyroidism patients, aged 18 to 65, had been newly diagnosed, with under 2 months' duration. Sequenced sample: peripheral blood. This clonotype was sampled from a woman aged 18-29 years with stable Graves' hyperthyroidism. This chain links TRBV4-1 with TRBJ2-7, with a tentative D call TRBD1 (6 bases). CDR3 sequence (DNA): TGCGCCAGCAGCCAAGTCGGTGGGGGCGTCTCCTCCGAGCAGTACTTC. Translating gives CASSQVGGGVSSEQYF.